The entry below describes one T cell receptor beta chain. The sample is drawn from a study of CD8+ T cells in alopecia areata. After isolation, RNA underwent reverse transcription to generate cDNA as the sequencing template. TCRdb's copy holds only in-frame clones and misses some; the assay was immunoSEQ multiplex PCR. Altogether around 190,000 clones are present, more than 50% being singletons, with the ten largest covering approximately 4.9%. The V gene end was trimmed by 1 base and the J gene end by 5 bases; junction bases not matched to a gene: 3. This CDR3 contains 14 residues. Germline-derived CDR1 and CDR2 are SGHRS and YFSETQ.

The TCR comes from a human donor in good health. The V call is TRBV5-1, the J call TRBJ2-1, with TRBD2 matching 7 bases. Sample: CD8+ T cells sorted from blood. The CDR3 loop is CASSLMAGDNEQFF. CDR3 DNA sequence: TGCGCCAGCAGCTTGATGGCGGGGGACAATGAGCAGTTCTTC.